This TCR beta chain stems from a study of cytomegalovirus exposure and HLA in healthy donors. Study at large: Earlier sequencing of 150 million to 200 million T cells yielded under 120 million unique TCR beta sequences.

V dropped 2 bases and J dropped 1; count of bases not matched to a gene: 3. The CDR3 is 15 amino acids. Germline V gives CDR1 SGHRS, CDR2 YFSETQ. In the case of this clone: Its antigen is not known.

There was no recording of CMV serostatus for this donor. 60 Vbeta and 13 Jbeta primers were used in PCR. Profiled with immunoSEQ multiplex PCR; TCRdb holds only in-frame clones, not every one. The table records 90,000 to 150,000 clones, approximately 80% of them present only once. Overall study results and limits: TCR beta V- and J-gene trimming was later associated with a missense DCLRE1C variant.

The material sequenced was PBMCs. This clonotype was sampled from a human donor in good health. The chain employs TRBV5-1 and TRBJ1-2, with 9 nucleotides matching TRBD1. CDR3 bases: TGCGCCAGCAGCTTCTCGACAGGGGGTAACTATGGCTACACCTTC. This gives the protein CASSFSTGGNYGYTF.